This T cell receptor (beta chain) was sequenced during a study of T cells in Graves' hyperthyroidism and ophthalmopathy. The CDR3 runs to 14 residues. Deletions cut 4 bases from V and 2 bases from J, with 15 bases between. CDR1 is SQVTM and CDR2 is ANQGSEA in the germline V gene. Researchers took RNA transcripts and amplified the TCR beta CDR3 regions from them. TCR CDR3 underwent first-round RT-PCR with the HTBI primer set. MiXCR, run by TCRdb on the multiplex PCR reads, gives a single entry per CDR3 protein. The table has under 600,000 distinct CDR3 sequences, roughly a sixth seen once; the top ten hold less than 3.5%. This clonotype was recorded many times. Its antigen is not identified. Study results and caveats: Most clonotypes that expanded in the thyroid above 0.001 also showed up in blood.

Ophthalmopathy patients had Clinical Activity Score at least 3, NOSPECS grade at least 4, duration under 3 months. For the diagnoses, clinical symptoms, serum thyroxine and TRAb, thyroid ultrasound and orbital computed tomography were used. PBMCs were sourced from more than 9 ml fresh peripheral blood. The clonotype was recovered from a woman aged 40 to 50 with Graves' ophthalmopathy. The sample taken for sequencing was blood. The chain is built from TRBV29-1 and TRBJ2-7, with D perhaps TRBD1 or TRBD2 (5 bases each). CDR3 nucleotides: TGCAGCGTTGTTTTGGGGGACGTAGCCTACGAGCAGTACTTC. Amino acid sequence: CSVVLGDVAYEQYF.